This record looks at one TCR beta chain sequence and its context. Its specificity is not known. The sample comes from a study of T cell responses to AZD1222 COVID-19 vaccine. Study information: Analysis merged second doses at about 4 or about 12 weeks.

Losses at the gene ends were 6 bases for V and 6 bases for J; bases not matched to a gene: 10. Germline V lookup: CDR1 SGHTA, CDR2 FQGNSA. The CDR3 length is 15 residues. The method was immunoSEQ multiplex PCR; TCRdb's version includes in-frame clones alone and lacks a portion of them. The table shows about 67,000 clones, with around four fifths occurring only once. General study points: White British ancestry dominated among donors, who included more females, and clonal diversity was possibly underestimated. Nearly half of spike-specific TCRs reportedly target unmutated variant regions. Two AZD1222 administrations were followed by greater Spike-specific TCR breadth and depth.

The chain uses TRBV7-2 and TRBJ2-5, with TRBD2 identical over 10 bases. This receptor was identified in an adult in good health. Material: peripheral blood, obtained on day 0 of AZD1222 vaccination. The CDR3 DNA is TGTGCCAGCAGACCACTCAGCGGGGGGGAGAAGACCCAGTACTTC. Residues: CASRPLSGGEKTQYF.